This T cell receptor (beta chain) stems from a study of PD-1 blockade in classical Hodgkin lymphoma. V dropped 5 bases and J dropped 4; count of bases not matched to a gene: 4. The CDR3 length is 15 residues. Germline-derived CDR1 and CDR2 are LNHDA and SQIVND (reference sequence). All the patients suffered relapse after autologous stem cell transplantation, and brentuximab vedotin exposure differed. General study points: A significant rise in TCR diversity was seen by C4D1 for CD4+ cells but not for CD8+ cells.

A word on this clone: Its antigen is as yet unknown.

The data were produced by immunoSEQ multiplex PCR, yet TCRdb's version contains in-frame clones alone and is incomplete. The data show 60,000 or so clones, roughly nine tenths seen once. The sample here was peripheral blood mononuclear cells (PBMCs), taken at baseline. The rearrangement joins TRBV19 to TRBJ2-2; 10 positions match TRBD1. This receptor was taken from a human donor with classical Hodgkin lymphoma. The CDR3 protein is CASSFRDRGTGELFF. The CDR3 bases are TGTGCCAGTAGTTTCCGGGACAGGGGCACCGGGGAGCTGTTTTTT. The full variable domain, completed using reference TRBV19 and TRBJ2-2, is DGGITQSPKYLFRKEGQNVTLSCEQNLNHDAMYWYRQDPGQGLRLIYYSQIVNDFQKGDIAEGYSVSREKKESFPLTVTSAQKNPTAFYLCASSFRDRGTGELFFGEGSRLTVL.